This paragraph reports one TCR beta chain. The table lists this clonotype with a few counts. Its antigen is currently not known. Nothing much larger sits one base from this clone, and base qualities are not available. The data derive from a study of T cell repertoires in cytomegalovirus infection (dated by TCRdb to between 2019 and 2020). For the wider study: Donor HLA type was relevant to the analysis, as public TCR beta signatures indicated carriage of CMV infection together with the matching HLA type. Paper-wide results and their limitations: The ex vivo response was dominated by HLA-C-restricted CMV-specific TCR beta clonotypes, which also provided the single most frequent clonotype in two of eight donors. In both this cohort and an independent roughly 360-donor cohort, the cumulative frequency of public TCR beta family members distinguished carriers of CMV infection plus the relevant HLA type.

Reads for this sample came from an Illumina HiSeq 1500. The public reads were reprocessed in TCRdb via fastp at Q25 and MiXCR, keeping in-frame beta chains. Rows are unified per CDR3 protein, each entry keeping the most common DNA and genes. The sample table shows more than 250,000 distinct CDR3 sequences, and roughly 15% are seen once. Around 8.7% of the sample is held by the ten biggest clonotypes. The CDR3 runs 14 residues from the cysteine to the phenylalanine. The read is trimmed to its CDR3 DNA, 42 bases read in frame from base 1. Reading the germline V gene gives CDR1 SQVTM and CDR2 ANQGSEA. V is shortened by 3 bases, J by 4 bases, and the region joining them spans 12 bases.

The chain uses TRBV29-1 and TRBJ2-2; TRBD2 might be the D gene, on 6 matching bases. The TCR was taken from a human donor in good health (CMV status not recorded). Some clones in this sample may be carry-over from other donors' samples. The sample was PBMCs. The CDR3 protein sequence reads: CSVDRDSITGELFF. At the DNA level, the sequence is TGCAGCGTTGACCGGGACTCAATCACCGGGGAGCTGTTTTTT.